The 2 T cell receptor beta chains below come from one sample, sequenced in a study of blood T cells in healthy people across ages. The second PCR ran roughly 6 to 11 cycles with a sample-barcoded 5' primer and J-beta primers. TCRdb redid the calling of the 5' RACE reads with MiXCR, one entry per CDR3 protein. The data show over 1,200,000 distinct CDR3 sequences, 59% seen once. Sequences were obtained from blood. The source of these receptors is a young man in good health.

The J gene is TRBJ1-1, the V gene TRBV18; 9 bases are shared with TRBD1. The CDR3 extends over 18 amino acids. The J segment lost 3 bases and the V segment lost 3 bases, leaving 14 bases of the junction unmatched. The germline CDR1 and CDR2 sequences are KGHSH and LQKENI. CDR3 sequence reads: CASSPWEPGQGVDTEAFF. Written as DNA, the CDR3 is TGTGCCAGCTCACCTTGGGAGCCGGGACAGGGAGTCGACACTGAAGCTTTCTTT.

The V gene is TRBV9, the J gene TRBJ2-1, with D perhaps given as TRBD1 or TRBD2 (5 bases each). V was trimmed by 0 bases and J by 9 bases, leaving 10 bases between them. The V gene's germline CDR1 is SGDLS and CDR2 YYNGEE. The CDR3 runs to 13 residues. CDR3 DNA sequence: TGTGCCAGCAGCGTAGGTTGGGGGACTGAGCAGTTCTTC. This codes for CASSVGWGTEQFF.